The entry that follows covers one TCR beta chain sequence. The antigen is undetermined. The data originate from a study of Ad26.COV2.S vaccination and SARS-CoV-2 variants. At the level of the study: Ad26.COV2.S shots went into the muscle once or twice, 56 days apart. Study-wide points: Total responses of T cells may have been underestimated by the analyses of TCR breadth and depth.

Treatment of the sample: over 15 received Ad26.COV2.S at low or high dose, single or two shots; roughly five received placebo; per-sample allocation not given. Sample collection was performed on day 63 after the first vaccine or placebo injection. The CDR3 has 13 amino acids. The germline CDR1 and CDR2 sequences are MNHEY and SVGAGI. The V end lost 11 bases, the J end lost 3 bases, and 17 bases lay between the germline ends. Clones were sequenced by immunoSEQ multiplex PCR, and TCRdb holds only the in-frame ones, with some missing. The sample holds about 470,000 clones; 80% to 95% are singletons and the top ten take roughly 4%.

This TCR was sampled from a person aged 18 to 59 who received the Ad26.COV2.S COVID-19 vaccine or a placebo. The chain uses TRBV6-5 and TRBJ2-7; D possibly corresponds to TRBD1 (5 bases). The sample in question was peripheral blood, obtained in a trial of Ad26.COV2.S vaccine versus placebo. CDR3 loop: CAGRAPGRYEQYF. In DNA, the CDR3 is TGTGCCGGCCGGGCCCCAGGGCGCTACGAGCAGTACTTC.